The clone carrying this T cell receptor beta chain was picked up a small number of times. Its antigen remains unidentified. The data stem from a study of T-cell reconstitution after alpha-beta-depleted transplantation in children. Study observations and caveats: In patients about two months after transplant, alpha-beta T cells reportedly arose from several hundred expanded graft clones. Diversity of TCRbeta at day 60 was high in some patients, arising from surviving recipient T cells and thymic progenitors.

The germline V gene encodes CDR1 DFQATT and CDR2 SNEGSKA (reference sequence). This CDR3 spans 15 amino acids. The trim removed 6 bases at V and 4 bases at J, leaving 13 bases unmatched. Unique molecular identifiers were used in preparing the TCRbeta library. TCRdb analysed the PCR reads with MiXCR anew, one entry per CDR3 protein. The sample includes fewer than 700,000 distinct CDR3 sequences, 13% of them seen just once. The sample here was PBMCs, mostly from graft donor cells, taken 360 days after TCRalphabeta/CD19-depleted stem cell transplant. This chain connects TRBV20-1 to TRBJ2-3; 7 nucleotides line up with TRBD2. This clonotype originated in a male patient aged 10-17 years who had a stem cell transplant for acute myeloid leukemia, so the T cells may come from the graft donor. The CDR3 reads CSAGGYGRPSDTQYF. The CDR3 DNA follows: TGCAGTGCCGGCGGGTACGGGAGGCCCTCAGATACGCAGTATTTT.